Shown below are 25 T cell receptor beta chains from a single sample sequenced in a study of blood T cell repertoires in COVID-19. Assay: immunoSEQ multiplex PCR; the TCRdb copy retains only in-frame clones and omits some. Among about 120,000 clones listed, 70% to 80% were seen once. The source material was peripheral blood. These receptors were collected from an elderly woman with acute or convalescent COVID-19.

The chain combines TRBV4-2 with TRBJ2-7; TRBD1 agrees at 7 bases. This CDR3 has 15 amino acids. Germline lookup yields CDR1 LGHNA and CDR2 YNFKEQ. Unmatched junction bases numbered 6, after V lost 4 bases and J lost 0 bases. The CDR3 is CASSRERTGSYEQYF. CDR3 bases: TGTGCCAGCAGCCGAGAACGGACAGGCTCCTACGAGCAGTACTTC.

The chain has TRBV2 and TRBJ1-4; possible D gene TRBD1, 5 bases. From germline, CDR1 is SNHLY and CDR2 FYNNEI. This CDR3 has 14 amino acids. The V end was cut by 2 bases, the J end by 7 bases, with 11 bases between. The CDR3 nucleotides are TGTGCCAGCAGTGAAACGGGGGTTCCTGAAAAACTGTTTTTT. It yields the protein CASSETGVPEKLFF.

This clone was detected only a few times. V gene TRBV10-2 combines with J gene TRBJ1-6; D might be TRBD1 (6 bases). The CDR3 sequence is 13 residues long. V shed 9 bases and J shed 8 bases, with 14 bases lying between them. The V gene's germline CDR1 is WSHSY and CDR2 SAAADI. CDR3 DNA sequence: TGCGCCAGTATACAGGGTAAAGATTCACCCCTCCACTTT. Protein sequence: CASIQGKDSPLHF.

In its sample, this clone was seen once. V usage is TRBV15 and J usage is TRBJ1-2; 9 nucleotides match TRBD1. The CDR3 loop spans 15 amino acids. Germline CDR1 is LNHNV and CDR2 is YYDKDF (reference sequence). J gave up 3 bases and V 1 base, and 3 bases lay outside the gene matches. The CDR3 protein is CATSRARQGDYGYTF. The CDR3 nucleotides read TGTGCCACCAGCAGAGCTAGACAGGGGGACTATGGCTACACCTTC.

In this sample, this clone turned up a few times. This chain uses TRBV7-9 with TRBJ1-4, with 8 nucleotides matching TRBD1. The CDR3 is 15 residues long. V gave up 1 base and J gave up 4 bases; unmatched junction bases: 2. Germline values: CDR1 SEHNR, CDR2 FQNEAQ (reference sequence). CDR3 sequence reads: CASSLGQGYNEKLFF. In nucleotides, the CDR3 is TGTGCCAGCAGCTTAGGACAGGGGTATAATGAAAAACTGTTTTTT.

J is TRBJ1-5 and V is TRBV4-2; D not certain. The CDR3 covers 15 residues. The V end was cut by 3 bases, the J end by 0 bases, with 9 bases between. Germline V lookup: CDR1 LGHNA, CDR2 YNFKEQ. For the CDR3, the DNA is TGTGCCAGCAGCCAGGCTGACAATAGCAATCAGCCCCAGCATTTT. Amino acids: CASSQADNSNQPQHF.

The CDR3 DNA is TGTGCCAGCAGCTTAGACCAGGGGGCCACTGAAGCTTTCTTT. Translating gives CASSLDQGATEAFF. The chain is built from TRBV28 and TRBJ1-1, with 8 positions matching TRBD1. CDR1 is MDHEN and CDR2 is SYDVKM in the germline V gene. The CDR3 length is 14 residues. With V trimmed by 6 bases and J by 4 bases, 7 bases remained unmatched. The full variable domain, in which reference TRBV28 and TRBJ1-1 provide the parts outside the CDR3, is DVKVTQSSRYLVKRTGEKVFLECVQDMDHENMFWYRQDPGLGLRLIYFSYDVKMKEKGDIPEGYSVSREKKERFSLILESASTNQTSMYLCASSLDQGATEAFFGQGTRLTVV.

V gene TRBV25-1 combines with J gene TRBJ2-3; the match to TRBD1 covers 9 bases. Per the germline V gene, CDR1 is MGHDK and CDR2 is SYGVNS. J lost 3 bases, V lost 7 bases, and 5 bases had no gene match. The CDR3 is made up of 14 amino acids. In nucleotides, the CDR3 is TGTGCCAGCAAGGGGACAGGGTTTACAGATACGCAGTATTTT. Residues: CASKGTGFTDTQYF.

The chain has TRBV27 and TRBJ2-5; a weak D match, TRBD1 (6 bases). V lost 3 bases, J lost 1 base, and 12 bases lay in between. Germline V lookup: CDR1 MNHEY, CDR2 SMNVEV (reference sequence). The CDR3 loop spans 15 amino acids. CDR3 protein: CASSFRGTSQETQYF. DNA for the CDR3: TGTGCCAGCAGTTTCAGGGGCACTTCCCAAGAGACCCAGTACTTC.

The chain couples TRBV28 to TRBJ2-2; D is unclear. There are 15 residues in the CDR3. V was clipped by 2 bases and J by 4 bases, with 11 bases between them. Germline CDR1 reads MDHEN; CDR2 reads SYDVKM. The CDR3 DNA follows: TGTGCCAGCAGTTTACTTCCCCCGGGCACCGGGGAGCTGTTTTTT. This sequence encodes CASSLLPPGTGELFF.

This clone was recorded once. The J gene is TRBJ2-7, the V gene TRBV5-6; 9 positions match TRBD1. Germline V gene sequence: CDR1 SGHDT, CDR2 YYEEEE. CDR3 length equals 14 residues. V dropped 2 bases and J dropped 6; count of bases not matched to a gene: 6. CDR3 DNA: TGTGCCAGCAGCTTCTTTGGACAGGGGCTCGAGCAGTACTTC. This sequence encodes CASSFFGQGLEQYF.

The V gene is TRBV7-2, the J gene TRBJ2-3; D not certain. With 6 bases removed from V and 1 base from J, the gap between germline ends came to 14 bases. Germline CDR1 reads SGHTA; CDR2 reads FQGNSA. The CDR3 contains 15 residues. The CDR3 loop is CASRYSSLGTDTQYF. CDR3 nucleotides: TGTGCCAGCAGATACTCATCCCTAGGCACAGATACGCAGTATTTT.

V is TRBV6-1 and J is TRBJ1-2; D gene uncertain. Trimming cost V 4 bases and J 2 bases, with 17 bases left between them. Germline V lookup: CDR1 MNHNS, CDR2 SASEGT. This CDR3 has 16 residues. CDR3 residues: CASSGRGGLTNYGYTF. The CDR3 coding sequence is TGTGCCAGCAGTGGGCGGGGAGGGCTGACCAACTATGGCTACACCTTC.

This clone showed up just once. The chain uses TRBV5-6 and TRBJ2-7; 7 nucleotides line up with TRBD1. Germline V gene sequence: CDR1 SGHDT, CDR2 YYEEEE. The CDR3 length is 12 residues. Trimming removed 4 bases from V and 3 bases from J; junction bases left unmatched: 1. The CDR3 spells CASSPGGYEQYF. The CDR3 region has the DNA TGTGCCAGCAGCCCAGGGGGCTACGAGCAGTACTTC.

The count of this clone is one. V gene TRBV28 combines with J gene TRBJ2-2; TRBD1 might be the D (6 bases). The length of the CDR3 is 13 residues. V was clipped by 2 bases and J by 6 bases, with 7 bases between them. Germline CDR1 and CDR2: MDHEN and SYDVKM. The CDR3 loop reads CASSLTGPGELFF. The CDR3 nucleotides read TGTGCCAGCAGTTTAACAGGGCCCGGGGAGCTGTTTTTT.

For the CDR3, the DNA is TGTGCCAGCAGTTCCCCCTTTAGCGGGAGGGCCGATGAGCAGTTCTTC. This translates into CASSSPFSGRADEQFF. The chain joins TRBV6-5 to TRBJ2-1, with 11 positions matching TRBD2. Trimming removed 4 bases from V and 8 bases from J; junction bases left unmatched: 10. The CDR3 loop spans 16 amino acids. Germline V lookup: CDR1 MNHEY, CDR2 SVGAGI.

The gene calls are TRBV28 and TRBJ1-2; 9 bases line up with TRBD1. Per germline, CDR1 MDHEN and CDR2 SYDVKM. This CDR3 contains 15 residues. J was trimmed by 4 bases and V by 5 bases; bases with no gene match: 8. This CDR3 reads CASSLPGQGTYGYTF. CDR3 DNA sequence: TGTGCCAGCAGTCTACCGGGACAGGGTACCTATGGCTACACCTTC.

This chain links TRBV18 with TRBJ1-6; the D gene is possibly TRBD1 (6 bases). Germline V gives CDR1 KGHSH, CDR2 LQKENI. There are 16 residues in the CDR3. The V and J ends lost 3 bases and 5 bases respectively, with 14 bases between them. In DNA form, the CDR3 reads TGTGCCAGCTCACCTGACTTGGGACATGATAATTCACCCCTCCACTTT. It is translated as CASSPDLGHDNSPLHF.

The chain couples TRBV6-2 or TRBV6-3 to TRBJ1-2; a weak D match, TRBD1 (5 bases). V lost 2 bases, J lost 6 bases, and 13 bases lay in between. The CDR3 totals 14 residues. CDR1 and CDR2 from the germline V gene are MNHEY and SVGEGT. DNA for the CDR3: TGTGCCAGCAGTTACGGGACTCTCGGCAATGGCTACACCTTC. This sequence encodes CASSYGTLGNGYTF.

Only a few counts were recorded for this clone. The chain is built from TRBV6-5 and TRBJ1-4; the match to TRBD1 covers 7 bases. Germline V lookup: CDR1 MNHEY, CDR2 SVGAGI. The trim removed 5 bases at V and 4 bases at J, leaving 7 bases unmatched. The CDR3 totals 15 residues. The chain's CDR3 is CASSTGDRYNEKLFF. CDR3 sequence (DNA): TGTGCCAGCAGTACCGGGGACAGATATAATGAAAAACTGTTTTTT.

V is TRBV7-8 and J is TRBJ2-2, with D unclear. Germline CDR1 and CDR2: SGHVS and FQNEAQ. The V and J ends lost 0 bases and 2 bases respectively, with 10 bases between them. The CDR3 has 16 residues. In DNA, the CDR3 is TGTGCCAGCAGCTTAGCCCGCAGAACCAACACCGGGGAGCTGTTTTTT. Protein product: CASSLARRTNTGELFF.

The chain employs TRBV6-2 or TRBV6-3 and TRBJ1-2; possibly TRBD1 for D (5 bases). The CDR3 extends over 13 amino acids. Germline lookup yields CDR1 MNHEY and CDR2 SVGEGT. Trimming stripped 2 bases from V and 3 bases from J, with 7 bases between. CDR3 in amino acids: CASSYDRYYGYTF. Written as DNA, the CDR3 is TGTGCCAGCAGTTACGACAGATACTATGGCTACACCTTC.

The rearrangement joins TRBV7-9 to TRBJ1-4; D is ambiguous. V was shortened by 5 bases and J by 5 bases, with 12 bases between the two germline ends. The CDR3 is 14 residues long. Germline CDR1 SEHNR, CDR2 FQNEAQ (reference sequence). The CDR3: CASSPRRHNEKLFF. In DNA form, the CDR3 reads TGTGCCAGCAGCCCCCGAAGACACAATGAAAAACTGTTTTTT.

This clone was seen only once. The CDR3 DNA sequence: TGCGCCAGCAGCTTACGGCTTGCTCGGACTAGCGGGAGAATACGGGATGAGCAGTTCTTC. Amino acids: CASSLRLARTSGRIRDEQFF. This sequence joins TRBV5-1 and TRBJ2-1, with TRBD2 matching 13 bases. Trimming cost V 2 bases and J 8 bases; bases outside gene matches: 19. The CDR3 spans 20 residues. Germline CDR1 is SGHRS and CDR2 is YFSETQ.

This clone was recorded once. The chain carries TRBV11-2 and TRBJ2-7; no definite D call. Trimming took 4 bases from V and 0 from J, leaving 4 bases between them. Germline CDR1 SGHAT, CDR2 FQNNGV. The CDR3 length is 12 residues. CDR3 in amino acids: CASSSPSYEQYF. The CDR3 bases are TGTGCCAGCAGCTCTCCCTCCTACGAGCAGTACTTC. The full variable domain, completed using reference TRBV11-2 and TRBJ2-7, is EAGVAQSPRYKIIEKRQSVAFWCNPISGHATLYWYQQILGQGPKLLIQFQNNGVVDDSQLPKDRFSAERLKGVDSTLKIQPAKLEDSAVYLCASSSPSYEQYFGPGTRLTVT.